The clone carrying this T cell receptor (beta chain) has only one observation. Its matching antigen is unknown. V was clipped by 0 bases and J by 0 bases, with 18 bases between them. Per the germline V gene, CDR1 is LGHNA and CDR2 is YSLEER. The CDR3 loop spans 19 amino acids. This specimen comes from a study of Ad26.COV2.S vaccination and SARS-CoV-2 variants. Study-level information: Donor got 5x10^10 or 1x10^11 viral particles of Ad26.COV2.S. General study findings and limits: Total responses of T cells may have been underestimated by the analyses of TCR breadth and depth.

Treatment defined: roughly 18 received Ad26.COV2.S at low or high dose, single or two shots; a few received placebo; per-sample allocation not given. Day 63 after the first injection of vaccine or placebo was the sampling time. What was given as vaccine was an Ad26 vector encoding Wuhan-strain SARS-CoV-2 spike. Sequencing used immunoSEQ multiplex PCR; TCRdb keeps in-frame clones, though not all of them. Of 400,000 to 450,000 clones in the sample, over 80% were seen once. V and J are TRBV4-3 and TRBJ1-3; D possibly corresponds to TRBD1 (5 bases). This TCR was recovered from a person between 18 and 65 years old who received the Ad26.COV2.S COVID-19 vaccine or a placebo. The sequences come from peripheral blood, collected in a trial of Ad26.COV2.S vaccine versus placebo. CDR3 protein: CASSQEVLWRGGSGNTIYF. CDR3 nucleotides: TGCGCCAGCAGCCAAGAAGTCTTGTGGAGGGGCGGCTCTGGAAACACCATATATTTT.